The 29 T cell receptor beta chains presented below share a single source sample, sequenced in a study of early T cells in non-severe SARS-CoV-2 infection. TCRdb recomputed calls from the 5' RACE reads with MiXCR, one row per CDR3 protein. The profile shows around 25,000 distinct CDR3 sequences, 4.8% of them singletons. The sample consisted of whole blood. The receptor source for this set is an adult who was a healthcare worker with PCR-confirmed SARS-CoV-2 infection or an uninfected control (not recorded which).

In its sample, this clonotype was seen a few times. V usage is TRBV12-3 or TRBV12-4 and J usage is TRBJ2-2; TRBD1 agrees at 12 bases. CDR3 size: 15 residues. The V gene end was trimmed by 6 bases and the J gene end by 5 bases; junction bases not matched to a gene: 4. The CDR3 sequence: CASRPGQGATGELFF. The DNA for the CDR3 is TGTGCCAGCAGGCCGGGACAGGGGGCGACCGGGGAGCTGTTTTTT.

This clonotype has ten or more counts. The rearrangement links TRBV29-1 to TRBJ2-1; D ambiguous. Per germline, CDR1 SQVTM and CDR2 ANQGSEA. The CDR3 contains 12 residues. Trimming took 4 bases from V and 1 from J, leaving 5 bases between them. The CDR3 region is CSVGSSYNEQFF. The CDR3 DNA reads as TGCAGCGTTGGTAGTTCCTACAATGAGCAGTTCTTC.

This clonotype was seen ten or more times. The chain links TRBV4-1 to TRBJ1-3, with D possibly matching TRBD1 (6 bases). The CDR3 runs to 15 residues. The ends were cut back, 1 base at V and 2 bases at J, with 9 bases in the middle. Germline values: CDR1 MGHRA, CDR2 YSYEKL. The CDR3 coding sequence is TGCGCCAGCAGCCAAGTCGGGGGCCCTGGAAACACCATATATTTT. Its protein is CASSQVGGPGNTIYF.

This clonotype was seen a handful of times. The chain couples TRBV7-3 to TRBJ1-4, with a possible D match to TRBD1 (5 bases). Germline V gene sequence: CDR1 SGHTA, CDR2 FQGTGA. With 5 bases removed from V and 8 bases from J, the gap between germline ends came to 18 bases. This CDR3 has 15 residues. CDR3 loop: CASSLNPGKGEKLFF. The CDR3 nucleotides read TGTGCCAGCAGCCTTAATCCAGGGAAAGGGGAAAAACTGTTTTTT.

This clonotype was counted many times. CDR3 residues: CASSLEGVVRREQYF. The CDR3 nucleotides read TGTGCCAGCAGCTTAGAAGGGGTGGTCAGGCGGGAGCAGTACTTC. The chain has TRBV7-9 and TRBJ2-7; TRBD1 is a possible D gene (5 bases). V gave up 1 base and J gave up 7 bases, with 17 bases separating them. The CDR3 spans 15 residues. The germline V gene has CDR1 SEHNR and CDR2 FQNEAQ (reference sequence). Together with reference TRBV7-9 and TRBJ2-7, the CDR3 gives the full variable domain: DTGVSQNPRHKITKRGQNVTFRCDPISEHNRLYWYRQTLGQGPEFLTYFQNEAQLEKSRLLSDRFSAERPKGSFSTLEIQRTEQGDSAMYLCASSLEGVVRREQYFGPGTRLTVT.

This clonotype appeared many times. The rearrangement uses TRBV12-3 or TRBV12-4 and TRBJ1-6; D not certain. Trimming stripped 2 bases from V and 5 bases from J, with 10 bases between. The length of the CDR3 is 15 residues. This CDR3 is CASSLSSNHNSPLHF. The DNA for the CDR3 is TGTGCCAGCAGTTTAAGTTCAAACCATAATTCACCCCTCCACTTT.

A few counts support this clonotype. The chain employs TRBV6-5 and TRBJ1-2, with D possibly being TRBD1 (6 bases). The CDR3 length is 14 residues. V lost 0 bases to trimming and J lost 4 bases, with 9 bases between them. Germline lookup yields CDR1 MNHEY and CDR2 SVGAGI. Here the CDR3 DNA reads TGTGCCAGCAGTTACTCGTCAGGGGTCTATGGCTACACCTTC. Translated, it gives CASSYSSGVYGYTF.

This clonotype occurred many times. The J gene is TRBJ2-3, the V gene TRBV7-3; TRBD1 agrees at 9 bases. This CDR3 has 13 residues. With V trimmed by 0 bases and J by 13 bases, 5 bases remained unmatched. In germline, CDR1 is SGHTA, CDR2 FQGTGA. The CDR3, as DNA: TGTGCCAGCAGCTTAACTAGGGGACAGGGAAAGTATTTT. Protein: CASSLTRGQGKYF.

The V call is TRBV7-2, the J call TRBJ1-4; TRBD1 aligns across 7 bases. Germline V gene data show CDR1 as SGHTA and CDR2 as FQGNSA. This CDR3 has 16 residues. The ends lost 5 bases at V and 2 bases at J; junction bases unmatched: 8. The CDR3 DNA is TGTGCCAGCAGCCCGACAGGGACTGGGACTAATGAAAAACTGTTTTTT. This sequence encodes CASSPTGTGTNEKLFF.

The chain joins TRBV12-3 or TRBV12-4 to TRBJ1-2; D might be TRBD1 (6 bases). Trimming removed 3 bases at V and 4 bases at J, with 12 bases between. CDR3 length: 14 residues. CDR3 amino acids: CASSFAGAGYGYTF. The CDR3 DNA reads as TGTGCCAGCAGTTTCGCGGGGGCAGGCTATGGCTACACCTTC.

This clonotype has at least ten counts. The genes are TRBV15 and TRBJ2-7; no reliable D call. This CDR3 is built from 15 residues. CDR1 is LNHNV, CDR2 YYDKDF, per germline (reference sequence). V lost 0 bases to trimming and J lost 2 bases, with 11 bases between them. As DNA, the CDR3 is TGTGCCACCAGCAGAGAGAGCCTAGGGACCTACGAGCAGTACTTC. Translated, it gives CATSRESLGTYEQYF.

The rearrangement links TRBV7-3 to TRBJ2-3; D perhaps matches TRBD1 (6 bases). With 1 base removed from V and 8 bases from J, the gap between germline ends came to 10 bases. This CDR3 spans 13 amino acids. Germline values: CDR1 SGHTA, CDR2 FQGTGA. DNA for the CDR3: TGTGCCAGCAGCTTAAGTGGGGGCGGTACGCAGTATTTT. Amino acid sequence: CASSLSGGGTQYF. Variable domain in full (rest from reference TRBV7-3 and TRBJ2-3): GAGVSQTPSNKVTEKGKYVELRCDPISGHTALYWYRQSLGQGPEFLIYFQGTGAADDSGLPNDRFFAVRPEGSVSTLKIQRTERGDSAVYLCASSLSGGGTQYFGPGTRLTVL.

This clonotype is deemed medium-sized. V gene TRBV6-6 combines with J gene TRBJ2-1; tentative D call: TRBD1 (6 bases). This CDR3 is built from 13 residues. CDR1 is MNHNY, CDR2 SVGAGI, per germline (reference sequence). The ends were cut back, 4 bases at V and 8 bases at J, with 12 bases in the middle. CDR3 nucleotide sequence: TGTGCCAGCAGTTCACAGGGACGTCATGAGCAGTTCTTC. It specifies CASSSQGRHEQFF.

In its sample, this clonotype was seen many times. This CDR3 reads CASSWRGTVYGYTF. The CDR3 coding sequence is TGTGCCAGCAGCTGGCGAGGGACAGTCTATGGCTACACCTTC. This sequence joins TRBV7-2 and TRBJ1-2; TRBD1 matches 7 bases. The germline V gene encodes CDR1 SGHTA and CDR2 FQGNSA. CDR3 length: 14 amino acids. V lost 4 bases, J lost 4 bases, and 6 bases stayed unmatched.

This clonotype showed up just a few times. J is TRBJ1-1 and V is TRBV6-1; no reliable D call. The CDR3 sequence is 14 residues long. The V and J ends lost 6 bases and 1 base respectively, with 12 bases between them. Germline V gene lookup returns CDR1 MNHNS and CDR2 SASEGT. This CDR3 is CASSRRSENTEAFF. CDR3 bases: TGTGCCAGCAGCCGGAGATCCGAGAACACTGAAGCTTTCTTT.

On this clonotype: This may arise from a read error, as a much more abundant clone is one base away. The V and J genes are TRBV5-6 and TRBJ2-5; TRBD1 matches at 7 bases. This CDR3 contains 15 residues. CDR1 and CDR2 (germline): SGHDT, YYEEEE. The CDR3, as DNA: TGTGTCAGCAGCTTCATTGGACAGGCGGAAGAGACCCAGTACTTC. Its translation is CVSSFIGQAEETQYF.

V gene TRBV6-6 combines with J gene TRBJ2-1; unclear D gene. The germline V and J ends were trimmed by 6 bases and 3 bases, with 12 bases remaining between them. Germline CDR1 is MNHNY and CDR2 is SVGAGI (reference sequence). The CDR3 totals 14 residues. The CDR3: CASSNDLGYNEQFF. CDR3 in DNA: TGTGCCAGCAGCAACGACCTAGGCTACAATGAGCAGTTCTTC.

In this sample, this clonotype turned up many times. This chain uses TRBV2 with TRBJ1-6; possibly TRBD1 for D (5 bases). The CDR3 spans 15 residues. Germline V gene sequence: CDR1 SNHLY, CDR2 FYNNEI. V was shortened by 6 bases and J by 7 bases, with 16 bases between the two germline ends. CDR3: CASSGGTGPNSPLHF. CDR3 coding DNA: TGTGCCAGCAGCGGCGGGACGGGACCCAATTCACCCCTCCACTTT.

This clonotype was counted ten times or more. This chain uses TRBV7-8 with TRBJ1-5, with D possibly TRBD1 on 6 matching bases. The germline V gene encodes CDR1 SGHVS and CDR2 FQNEAQ. The length of the CDR3 is 11 residues. V was cut by 4 bases and J by 13 bases, with 11 bases left in between. The CDR3 is CASSYSGVQHF. CDR3 DNA sequence: TGTGCCAGCAGCTACTCAGGGGTTCAGCATTTT.

This clonotype was seen more than once but under ten times. J is TRBJ2-5 and V is TRBV5-1; 10 bases align to TRBD2. V lost 6 bases to trimming and J lost 2 bases; unmatched junction nucleotides: 7. The germline gives CDR1 SGHRS, CDR2 YFSETQ. The CDR3 totals 15 residues. The CDR3 bases are TGCGCCAGCACCGAGGGACTAGCGCAACAAGAGACCCAGTACTTC. This encodes CASTEGLAQQETQYF.

This clonotype was observed many times. The genes are TRBV28 and TRBJ2-7; D unclear. Germline CDR1 MDHEN, CDR2 SYDVKM. V dropped 5 bases and J dropped 6 bases, with 17 bases sitting between them. There are 14 residues in the CDR3. CDR3 sequence reads: CASSTRSLTVEQYF. CDR3 bases: TGTGCCAGCAGTACTCGTTCCCTCACAGTCGAGCAGTACTTC.

This clonotype showed up many times. This chain connects TRBV15 to TRBJ2-1; TRBD2 is a possible D gene (5 bases). The V gene lost 3 bases and the J gene lost 4 bases, with 7 bases spanning the gap. This CDR3 has 13 amino acids. CDR1 and CDR2 (germline): LNHNV, YYDKDF (reference sequence). CDR3 coding DNA: TGTGCCACCAGCAGCGGACTTTACAATGAGCAGTTCTTC. It yields the protein CATSSGLYNEQFF.

This clonotype has at least ten counts. V and J are TRBV20-1 and TRBJ2-7, with a possible D match to TRBD2 (5 bases). From germline, CDR1 is DFQATT and CDR2 SNEGSKA (reference sequence). Between the trimmed V and J ends, which lost 5 bases and 2 bases, there was a span of 13 bases. The CDR3 extends over 13 amino acids. The CDR3 coding sequence is TGCAGTGCTCGGGCCTCCGGGACCTACGAGCAGTACTTC. This sequence encodes CSARASGTYEQYF.

This clonotype came up a few times. The chain links TRBV20-1 to TRBJ1-6; 7 bases line up with TRBD1. Losses at the gene ends were 4 bases for V and 10 bases for J; bases not matched to a gene: 4. The CDR3 covers 12 residues. Looked up from germline, CDR1 is DFQATT and CDR2 is SNEGSKA (reference sequence). The DNA of the CDR3 is TGCAGTGCTATAGACAGGGTCTCACCCCTCCACTTT. Protein sequence: CSAIDRVSPLHF.

Ten or more counts support this clonotype. A junction boundary mismatches the germline segment, possibly from a read error. V is TRBV7-2 and J is TRBJ1-3; weak D call: TRBD1 (5 bases). Germline V gives CDR1 SGHTA, CDR2 FQGNSA. The CDR3 sequence is 15 residues long. CDR3 sequence (DNA): TGTGCCAGCACCCGGGGACCGTCTTCTGAAAACACCATATATTTT. Amino acid sequence: CASTRGPSSENTIYF.

This clonotype has a count of ten or more. The chain links TRBV19 to TRBJ1-1; 8 nucleotides align to TRBD1. This CDR3 comprises 15 residues. V gave up 4 bases and J gave up 1 base; unmatched junction bases: 5. In germline, CDR1 is LNHDA, CDR2 SQIVND (reference sequence). CDR3 protein: CASSTGQGSNTEAFF. Here the CDR3 DNA reads TGTGCCAGTAGTACAGGACAGGGTTCGAACACTGAAGCTTTCTTT.

This clonotype was seen repeatedly, ten times or more. The J gene is TRBJ1-2, the V gene TRBV20-1; D unclear. Germline loops: CDR1 DFQATT, CDR2 SNEGSKA (reference sequence). CDR3 size: 12 residues. The V end was cut by 2 bases, the J end by 6 bases, with 10 bases between. CDR3 bases: TGCAGTGCTAGAAGGCCGGTTGATGGCTACACCTTC. Protein: CSARRPVDGYTF.

This clonotype was detected many times. This chain uses TRBV5-1 with TRBJ1-1; TRBD1 matches at 11 bases. Germline-derived CDR1 and CDR2 are SGHRS and YFSETQ. This CDR3 contains 14 residues. Trimming removed 4 bases from V and 5 bases from J; junction bases left unmatched: 4. The CDR3 DNA reads as TGCGCCAGCAGCCGAGGGACAGGGGGAACTGAAGCTTTCTTT. Protein product: CASSRGTGGTEAFF.

This clonotype was detected many times. An end of the junction differs from the germline gene, which may be a read error. The chain carries TRBV11-3 and TRBJ1-1; possibly TRBD1 for D (6 bases). Germline V CDR1 and CDR2: SGHNT, YENEEA. The CDR3 length is 13 residues. CDR3 in amino acids: CASSPTGNAEAFF. CDR3 in DNA: TGTGCCAGCAGCCCCACAGGGAACGCTGAAGCTTTCTTT.